The present TCR beta chain was sequenced within a study of blood T cells in healthy people across ages. Next came a second PCR, run for about 6 to 11 cycles, which used a sample-barcoded 5' primer along with a J-beta primer mix. Unique molecular identifiers of 12 random nucleotides labeled each cDNA. One entry per CDR3 protein results from TCRdb running MiXCR on the 5' RACE reads. Of around 1,800,000 distinct CDR3 sequences listed, around 40% are singletons. For this clonotype: The target antigen is unknown.

Study conclusions and caveats: Versus aged donors, long-lived donors had higher diversity and more naive CD4+ cells. Per million T cells, the diversity of TCR beta decreased roughly linearly as age advanced.

Donors were healthy Caucasian individuals from Russia aged roughly 6 to 90. Input material: blood. The receptor was isolated from a human donor in good health.

CDR3 DNA sequence: TGTGCCAGCAGCCTACCGGGACAGGTTGAGCAGTTCTTC. Its protein product is CASSLPGQVEQFF. This chain joins TRBV11-1 and TRBJ2-1; 8 positions match TRBD1. The J segment lost 9 bases and the V segment lost 5 bases, leaving 6 bases of the junction unmatched. The CDR3 loop spans 13 amino acids. Per germline, CDR1 SGHAT and CDR2 FQDESV (reference sequence).